A single sample is the source of the 22 T cell receptor beta chains below, sequenced in a study of regulatory T cells in long-lasting Graves disease. Sequencing libraries for TCR beta were prepared with iRepertoire HTBI primers and Arm-PCR of CDR3 regions. TCRdb re-analysed the multiplex PCR reads in MiXCR, keeping a single row per CDR3 protein. The sample has about 430,000 distinct CDR3 sequences; over 12% are singletons. Stated time point: newly diagnosed GD, antithyroid drugs for less than 3 months. Following extraction of RNA from PBMCs, that RNA was used to make the TCR library. The same sample was also studied in work on T cells in Graves' hyperthyroidism and ophthalmopathy.

The starting material was peripheral blood mononuclear cells (PBMCs), obtained at new diagnosis, from a patient treated with antithyroid drugs. All receptors derive from a woman between 35 and 50 years old with Graves disease.

This clonotype occurred a few times. V gene TRBV4-3 combines with J gene TRBJ1-4, with TRBD1 as a possible D gene (5 bases). In germline, CDR1 is LGHNA, CDR2 YSLEER. The CDR3 runs 16 residues. V lost 1 base, J lost 8 bases, and 17 bases lay in between. CDR3 nucleotides: TGCGCCAGCAGCCAAGCCCCGTCAGGGAGTGAGGAAAAACTGTTTTTT. This sequence encodes CASSQAPSGSEEKLFF.

This clonotype has only a few counts. The V call is TRBV29-1, the J call TRBJ1-3, with D maybe TRBD1 (6 bases). This CDR3 region has 13 residues. V was shortened by 4 bases and J by 4 bases, with 11 bases between the two germline ends. The germline V gene has CDR1 SQVTM and CDR2 ANQGSEA. CDR3 sequence reads: CSVAARGGNTIYF. The CDR3 coding sequence is TGCAGCGTTGCCGCCAGGGGAGGAAACACCATATATTTT.

This clonotype was counted at least ten times. This chain joins TRBV11-2 and TRBJ2-1; 14 bases agree with TRBD2. The CDR3 has 16 amino acids. The V segment lost 4 bases and the J segment 8 bases; nucleotides outside the gene matches: 7. Germline V gives CDR1 SGHAT, CDR2 FQNNGV. CDR3 loop: CASSSATSGRAYEQFF. For the CDR3, the DNA is TGTGCCAGCAGCTCCGCGACTAGCGGGAGGGCTTATGAGCAGTTCTTC. The full variable domain, rest sourced from reference TRBV11-2 and TRBJ2-1, is EAGVAQSPRYKIIEKRQSVAFWCNPISGHATLYWYQQILGQGPKLLIQFQNNGVVDDSQLPKDRFSAERLKGVDSTLKIQPAKLEDSAVYLCASSSATSGRAYEQFFGPGTRLTVL.

This clonotype was seen at least ten times. V gene TRBV28 combines with J gene TRBJ1-2; 11 bases are shared with TRBD1. The CDR3 runs to 13 residues. CDR1 and CDR2 from the germline V gene are MDHEN and SYDVKM. V lost 8 bases to trimming and J lost 4 bases; unmatched junction nucleotides: 3. The chain's CDR3 is CASVGQGVYGYTF. CDR3 in DNA: TGTGCCAGCGTGGGACAGGGGGTCTATGGCTACACCTTC.

This clonotype was seen repeatedly, ten times or more. The rearrangement joins TRBV2 to TRBJ2-5; D is unresolved. Trimming took 7 bases from V and 2 from J, leaving 14 bases between them. The CDR3 length is 14 residues. The germline V gene encodes CDR1 SNHLY and CDR2 FYNNEI. CDR3 sequence: CASTPAAGQETQYF. DNA for the CDR3: TGTGCCAGCACCCCCGCGGCCGGTCAAGAGACCCAGTACTTC. Drawing the rest from reference TRBV2 and TRBJ2-5, the complete variable domain is EPEVTQTPSHQVTQMGQEVILRCVPISNHLYFYWYRQILGQKVEFLVSFYNNEISEKSEIFDDQFSVERPDGSNFTLKIRSTKLEDSAMYFCASTPAAGQETQYFGPGTRLLVL.

This clonotype was detected ten times or more. The V call is TRBV24-1, the J call TRBJ2-1; 11 positions match TRBD2. This CDR3 spans 14 amino acids. J was trimmed by 5 bases and V by 7 bases; bases with no gene match: 3. Germline CDR1 and CDR2: KGHDR and SFDVKD. In nucleotides, the CDR3 is TGTGCCACCAGCGGGACTAGCGGTAACAATGAGCAGTTCTTC. This sequence encodes CATSGTSGNNEQFF.

V usage is TRBV19 and J usage is TRBJ1-5; D not certain. V gave up 6 bases and J gave up 6 bases, with 18 bases separating them. The germline V gene encodes CDR1 LNHDA and CDR2 SQIVND (reference sequence). The CDR3 has 15 amino acids. The CDR3 protein is CASSIHSTGIQPQHF. The CDR3 DNA is TGTGCCAGTAGCATTCACTCCACCGGCATTCAGCCCCAGCATTTT. Filled out from reference TRBV19 and TRBJ1-5, the complete variable domain reads DGGITQSPKYLFRKEGQNVTLSCEQNLNHDAMYWYRQDPGQGLRLIYYSQIVNDFQKGDIAEGYSVSREKKESFPLTVTSAQKNPTAFYLCASSIHSTGIQPQHFGDGTRLSIL.

This clonotype was detected many times. The chain combines TRBV19 with TRBJ2-2; tentatively, D is TRBD1 (5 bases). The CDR3 is 12 amino acids. Germline CDR1 reads LNHDA; CDR2 reads SQIVND (reference sequence). Trimming removed 9 bases at V and 5 bases at J, with 10 bases between. CDR3 region: CASSPGTGELFF. CDR3 coding DNA: TGTGCCAGCAGCCCAGGGACCGGGGAGCTGTTTTTT.

Ten or more counts support this clonotype. The chain combines TRBV28 with TRBJ2-7, with 7 bases aligning to TRBD2. In germline, CDR1 is MDHEN, CDR2 SYDVKM. The junction had 9 bases not matched to a gene; V was cut back by 7 bases and J by 0 bases. The CDR3 sequence is 15 residues long. The CDR3 DNA sequence: TGTGCCAGCACCCCCTGGGGGGGGAACTCCTACGAGCAGTACTTC. This sequence encodes CASTPWGGNSYEQYF.

This clonotype was seen more than once but under ten times. The rearrangement links TRBV27 to TRBJ1-4; D is unclear. Trimming stripped 3 bases from V and 3 bases from J, with 11 bases between. The CDR3 runs 15 residues. Germline values: CDR1 MNHEY, CDR2 SMNVEV (reference sequence). CDR3 bases: TGTGCCAGCAGTTTTGAGAGGGAGGCTAATGAAAAACTGTTTTTT. Translating it yields CASSFEREANEKLFF.

This clonotype was found many times. The chain employs TRBV2 and TRBJ2-3; possible D gene TRBD2, 6 bases. The germline V and J ends were trimmed by 6 bases and 0 bases, with 13 bases remaining between them. CDR1 SNHLY and CDR2 FYNNEI come from the germline V gene. The CDR3 contains 15 residues. This chain's CDR3 is CASSFGGESTDTQYF. CDR3 DNA: TGTGCCAGCAGCTTTGGCGGGGAGAGCACAGATACGCAGTATTTT.

This clonotype was observed a handful of times. The genes are TRBV28 and TRBJ1-5; possibly TRBD1 for D (6 bases). Germline V gene sequence: CDR1 MDHEN, CDR2 SYDVKM. The V gene lost 10 bases and the J gene lost 1 base, with 14 bases spanning the gap. The CDR3 has 14 amino acids. The CDR3 is CAIRPRGSNQPQHF. Here the CDR3 DNA reads TGTGCCATCCGCCCGAGGGGGAGCAATCAGCCCCAGCATTTT.

The chain joins TRBV5-1 to TRBJ2-5, with 7 bases lining up with TRBD2. The CDR3 runs 15 residues. V dropped 3 bases and J dropped 0; count of bases not matched to a gene: 5. Germline V lookup: CDR1 SGHRS, CDR2 YFSETQ. The CDR3 DNA reads as TGCGCCAGCAGCTCATACGGGACTAACCAAGAGACCCAGTACTTC. It codes for CASSSYGTNQETQYF. Drawing the rest from reference TRBV5-1 and TRBJ2-5, the complete variable domain is KAGVTQTPRYLIKTRGQQVTLSCSPISGHRSVSWYQQTPGQGLQFLFEYFSETQRNKGNFPGRFSGRQFSNSRSEMNVSTLELGDSALYLCASSSYGTNQETQYFGPGTRLLVL.

This clonotype was seen at least ten times. V gene TRBV24-1 combines with J gene TRBJ1-5; D might be TRBD1 (6 bases). CDR1 KGHDR and CDR2 SFDVKD come from the germline V gene. This CDR3 is 14 amino acids long. The ends were cut back, 4 bases at V and 5 bases at J, with 11 bases in the middle. The CDR3 DNA is TGTGCCACCAGTGAAGCAGGGGAAGATCAGCCCCAGCATTTT. Amino acid sequence: CATSEAGEDQPQHF.

This clonotype was observed at least ten times. V usage is TRBV28 and J usage is TRBJ1-5; D is ambiguous. The V and J ends lost 7 bases and 2 bases respectively, with 12 bases between them. Germline lookup yields CDR1 MDHEN and CDR2 SYDVKM. The CDR3 spans 14 residues. The CDR3 DNA follows: TGTGCCAGCACTGAAATCTCTGGCAATCAGCCCCAGCATTTT. As protein: CASTEISGNQPQHF.

This clonotype occurred many times. This chain links TRBV7-8 with TRBJ2-7; a weak D match, TRBD2 (6 bases). CDR3 length: 14 residues. Germline V gives CDR1 SGHVS, CDR2 FQNEAQ. Trimming cost V 1 base and J 6 bases, with 13 bases left between them. DNA for the CDR3: TGTGCCAGCAGCTTAGGAGTCAGGGAGGCCGAGCAGTACTTC. The encoded protein is CASSLGVREAEQYF.

This clonotype was seen repeatedly, ten times or more. The chain links TRBV20-1 to TRBJ2-5; TRBD2 is a possible D gene (6 bases). Germline CDR1 reads DFQATT; CDR2 reads SNEGSKA (reference sequence). With 4 bases removed from V and 2 bases from J, the gap between germline ends came to 17 bases. The CDR3 has 15 amino acids. The CDR3 nucleotides read TGCAGTGCTACCACCCCCGCGGGGAATCAAGAGACCCAGTACTTC. This translates into CSATTPAGNQETQYF.

This clonotype was counted ten times or more. The chain couples TRBV11-2 to TRBJ2-3; unclear D gene. Trimming left V 3 bases short and J 1 base short, with 14 bases between. The CDR3 spans 16 residues. CDR1 SGHAT and CDR2 FQNNGV come from the germline V gene. The CDR3 sequence: CASSFGEISGTDTQYF. The CDR3 region has the DNA TGTGCCAGCAGCTTTGGGGAAATCTCTGGCACAGATACGCAGTATTTT.

The V gene is TRBV28, the J gene TRBJ2-1; 12 positions match TRBD2. V gave up 2 bases and J gave up 4 bases; unmatched junction bases: 6. Germline CDR1 MDHEN, CDR2 SYDVKM. CDR3 length equals 17 residues. The CDR3 region has the DNA TGTGCCAGCAGTTTAATGACTAGCGGGAGAGGATACAATGAGCAGTTCTTC. This translates into CASSLMTSGRGYNEQFF.

This clonotype was seen a few times. An end of the junction does not agree with germline; a read error may underlie this. The J gene is TRBJ2-5, the V gene TRBV7-7; possibly TRBD1 for D (5 bases). This CDR3 has 16 residues. Germline values: CDR1 SSHAT, CDR2 FNYEAQ (reference sequence). CDR3 sequence: CASSPSFGLAGETQYF. CDR3 nucleotides: TGTGCTAGCAGCCCCAGTTTTGGGTTGGCAGGGGAGACCCAGTACTTC. Complete variable domain (other parts from reference TRBV7-7 and TRBJ2-5): GAGVSQSPRYKVTKRGQDVTLRCDPISSHATLYWYQQALGQGPEFLTYFNYEAQPDKSGLPSDRFSAERPEGSISTLTIQRTEQRDSAMYRCASSPSFGLAGETQYFGPGTRLLVL.

This clonotype was detected ten times or more. The genes are TRBV2 and TRBJ2-1, with 9 bases that match TRBD2. The CDR3 totals 15 residues. Germline V gene lookup returns CDR1 SNHLY and CDR2 FYNNEI. Trimming at V came to 8 bases and at J to 3 bases, leaving 8 bases not matched to a gene. CDR3 nucleotides: TGTGCCAGCGAGCTTGGAGCGGGAGGCTACAATGAGCAGTTCTTC. As protein: CASELGAGGYNEQFF.

This clonotype showed up many times. The chain recombines TRBV20-1 with TRBJ1-1; a possible D gene is TRBD1 (6 bases). The V gene's germline CDR1 is DFQATT and CDR2 SNEGSKA (reference sequence). The germline V and J ends were trimmed by 3 bases and 5 bases, with 13 bases remaining between them. The CDR3 sequence is 13 residues long. CDR3 protein: CSARTNRETEAFF. CDR3 nucleotide sequence: TGCAGTGCTAGGACTAACAGGGAGACTGAAGCTTTCTTT.